These 32 T cell receptor beta chains were sequenced from one sample in a study of shared T cell receptors in the human thymus. The assay was immunoSEQ multiplex PCR, and TCRdb's table has in-frame clones only and misses some. The top ten clones hold over 0.008% of a sample with hundreds of thousands of clones, approximately 87% of them seen once. This sample also appeared in a second study, on human thymus T cells.

Sequencing used thymocytes. These receptors were collected from a boy under two years old with a congenital heart defect.

This clone has more than one count but fewer than ten. The chain is built from TRBV4-3 and TRBJ2-7; TRBD2 is a possible D gene (6 bases). Trimming removed 0 bases at V and 1 base at J, with 25 bases between. CDR1 is LGHNA, CDR2 YSLEER, per germline. The CDR3 length is 20 residues. CDR3 sequence: CASSQDKDSSASVGSYEQYF. The CDR3 nucleotides are TGCGCCAGCAGCCAAGATAAGGATAGTTCCGCTAGCGTCGGTTCCTACGAGCAGTACTTC.

This chain connects TRBV5-6 to TRBJ2-5; no clear D. Judging by the DNA end, TRBJ2-7 fits better; the J call may be wrong. Germline CDR1 reads SGHDT; CDR2 reads YYEEEE. This CDR3 region has 14 residues. The CDR3 sequence is CASSLGQVPYEQYF. The CDR3, as DNA: TGTGCCAGCAGCTTGGGGCAGGTACCCTACGAGCAGTACTTC.

In this sample, this clone turned up a few times. The V gene is TRBV5-1, the J gene TRBJ1-3, with TRBD1 matching over 8 bases. There are 14 residues in the CDR3. V gave up 5 bases and J gave up 0 bases; unmatched junction bases: 1. CDR1 is SGHRS and CDR2 is YFSETQ in the germline V gene. The CDR3 nucleotides read TGCGCCAGCAGGACAGGGGTCTCTGGAAACACCATATATTTT. It is translated as CASRTGVSGNTIYF.

V usage is TRBV6-6 and J usage is TRBJ2-2; TRBD2 is a possible D gene (5 bases). This CDR3 is 16 amino acids long. Germline-derived CDR1 and CDR2 are MNHNY and SVGAGI (reference sequence). V was cut by 3 bases and J by 3 bases, with 14 bases left in between. This CDR3 reads CASSYRPSGYTGELFF. CDR3 nucleotide sequence: TGTGCCAGCAGTTATCGGCCCTCGGGATACACCGGGGAGCTGTTTTTT.

The V gene is TRBV2, the J gene TRBJ2-7, with 9 bases identical to TRBD2. This CDR3 region has 21 residues. Losses at the gene ends were 2 bases for V and 3 bases for J; bases not matched to a gene: 23. Germline CDR1 is SNHLY and CDR2 is FYNNEI. The DNA of the CDR3 is TGTGCCAGCAGTGAATTCGGGGTAGGGCCTAGCGGGGCTCCCGGGGTCTACGAGCAGTACTTC. As protein: CASSEFGVGPSGAPGVYEQYF.

The genes are TRBV11-3 and TRBJ2-7; a weak D match, TRBD2 (5 bases). CDR1 is SGHNT and CDR2 is YENEEA in the germline V gene. Trimming cost V 6 bases and J 7 bases, with 7 bases left between them. The CDR3 has 10 residues. This CDR3 reads CASRGGEQYF. CDR3 nucleotide sequence: TGTGCCAGCAGGGGCGGGGAGCAGTACTTC. The whole variable domain, remainder taken from reference TRBV11-3 and TRBJ2-7, is EAGVVQSPRYKIIEKKQPVAFWCNPISGHNTLYWYLQNLGQGPELLIRYENEEAVDDSQLPKDRFSAERLKGVDSTLKIQPAELGDSAVYLCASRGGEQYFGPGTRLTVT.

The CDR3 reads CASSLLQGASYEQYF. CDR3 nucleotides: TGTGCCAGCAGCTTACTTCAGGGGGCGTCCTACGAGCAGTACTTC. The rearrangement links TRBV7-2 to TRBJ2-7, with 8 bases matching TRBD1. CDR1 and CDR2 from the germline V gene are SGHTA and FQGNSA. The CDR3 contains 15 residues. The ends lost 2 bases at V and 1 base at J; junction bases unmatched: 4.

The J gene is TRBJ1-4, the V gene TRBV6-6; the match to TRBD1 covers 10 bases. Unmatched junction bases numbered 7, after V lost 5 bases and J lost 7 bases. Germline assignment: CDR1 MNHNY and CDR2 SVGAGI (reference sequence). There are 15 residues in the CDR3. CDR3 in amino acids: CASSLPGTGVEKLFF. CDR3 DNA sequence: TGTGCCAGCAGTCTCCCCGGGACAGGGGTTGAAAAACTGTTTTTT.

With respect to this clone: Additional DNA sequences in this sample encode the identical CDR3. The chain has TRBV2 and TRBJ2-7; D possibly corresponds to TRBD2 (5 bases). The germline V and J ends were trimmed by 5 bases and 3 bases, with 8 bases remaining between them. Germline CDR1 SNHLY, CDR2 FYNNEI. The CDR3 sequence is 12 residues long. The CDR3 DNA follows: TGTGCCAGCAGTTCTACTAGCTACGAGCAGTACTTC. Encoded protein: CASSSTSYEQYF.

Here the CDR3 reads CASSLLQGVNTEAFF. The CDR3 DNA sequence: TGTGCCAGCAGCCTCCTACAGGGGGTTAACACTGAAGCTTTCTTT. The chain carries TRBV6-6 and TRBJ1-1; TRBD1 matches 8 bases. The CDR3 has 15 amino acids. CDR1 is MNHNY, CDR2 SVGAGI, per germline (reference sequence). V was clipped by 6 bases and J by 2 bases; unmatched bases: 8.

A single count supports this clone. This chain connects TRBV19 to TRBJ2-4, with 12 nucleotides matching TRBD1. From germline, CDR1 is LNHDA and CDR2 SQIVND (reference sequence). The CDR3 covers 19 residues. V dropped 5 bases and J dropped 0; count of bases not matched to a gene: 11. The CDR3: CASSLSGTGGLIAKNIQYF. Written as DNA, the CDR3 is TGTGCCAGTAGTCTCTCCGGGACAGGGGGCCTTATAGCCAAAAACATTCAGTACTTC.

The V and J genes are TRBV19 and TRBJ1-1, with D unclear. This CDR3 has 14 amino acids. Germline V CDR1 and CDR2: LNHDA, SQIVND (reference sequence). Trimming removed 3 bases from V and 0 bases from J, with 8 bases in between. The CDR3 region is CASSITDLNTEAFF. The CDR3 DNA reads as TGTGCCAGTAGTATCACTGATTTGAACACTGAAGCTTTCTTT.

This chain connects TRBV28 to TRBJ2-3; 10 bases fit TRBD2. Germline CDR1 reads MDHEN; CDR2 reads SYDVKM. The trim removed 5 bases at V and 4 bases at J, leaving 3 bases unmatched. The CDR3 totals 14 residues. The CDR3 loop reads CASSPSGRPDTQYF. The CDR3 DNA reads as TGTGCCAGCAGTCCTAGCGGGAGACCAGATACGCAGTATTTT. Supplemented by reference TRBV28 and TRBJ2-3, the full variable domain reads DVKVTQSSRYLVKRTGEKVFLECVQDMDHENMFWYRQDPGLGLRLIYFSYDVKMKEKGDIPEGYSVSREKKERFSLILESASTNQTSMYLCASSPSGRPDTQYFGPGTRLTVL.

The chain links TRBV4-3 to TRBJ2-3; D might be TRBD2 (6 bases). Germline assignment: CDR1 LGHNA and CDR2 YSLEER. The germline V and J ends were trimmed by 0 bases and 6 bases, with 10 bases remaining between them. The CDR3 is 14 residues long. In DNA, the CDR3 is TGCGCCAGCAGCCAAGATCGGGAGTGGGATACGCAGTATTTT. It codes for CASSQDREWDTQYF.

The rearrangement uses TRBV19 and TRBJ2-3; a weak D match, TRBD1 (6 bases). The CDR3 length is 14 residues. Germline assignment: CDR1 LNHDA and CDR2 SQIVND (reference sequence). V dropped 3 bases and J dropped 2 bases, with 9 bases sitting between them. CDR3 region: CASSMGASTDTQYF. Written as DNA, the CDR3 is TGTGCCAGTAGTATGGGGGCTTCCACAGATACGCAGTATTTT. The whole variable domain, remainder taken from reference TRBV19 and TRBJ2-3, is DGGITQSPKYLFRKEGQNVTLSCEQNLNHDAMYWYRQDPGQGLRLIYYSQIVNDFQKGDIAEGYSVSREKKESFPLTVTSAQKNPTAFYLCASSMGASTDTQYFGPGTRLTVL.

The chain combines TRBV29-1 with TRBJ2-1, with D possibly being TRBD2 (6 bases). There are 14 residues in the CDR3. The germline V gene encodes CDR1 SQVTM and CDR2 ANQGSEA. The V end lost 3 bases, the J end lost 0 bases, and 9 bases lay between the germline ends. As DNA, the CDR3 is TGCAGCGTTGATCGGCGGGGCTCCTACAATGAGCAGTTCTTC. Encoded protein: CSVDRRGSYNEQFF.

This chain uses TRBV4-1 with TRBJ2-7; 8 positions match TRBD2. After removal of 0 bases from V and 2 bases from J, the junction contained 6 bases not matched to a gene. Germline V gives CDR1 MGHRA, CDR2 YSYEKL. CDR3 length: 16 amino acids. The CDR3 is CASSQDVSGRAYEQYF. The CDR3 coding sequence is TGCGCCAGCAGCCAAGATGTCTCCGGGAGGGCCTACGAGCAGTACTTC.

The chain couples TRBV7-6 to TRBJ1-3; D remains unclear. This CDR3 is built from 16 residues. Germline values: CDR1 SGHVS, CDR2 FNYEAQ. Trimming pared 1 base from V and 0 bases from J, leaving 10 bases between. CDR3 sequence: CASSLGSVISGNTIYF. CDR3 in DNA: TGTGCCAGCAGCTTAGGAAGCGTCATCTCTGGAAACACCATATATTTT.

Here the CDR3 reads CSGGTSDEQFF. Here the CDR3 DNA reads TGCAGTGGGGGGACTAGCGATGAGCAGTTCTTC. The chain recombines TRBV20-1 with TRBJ2-1, with 10 bases identical to TRBD2. In germline, CDR1 is DFQATT, CDR2 SNEGSKA (reference sequence). The CDR3 runs to 11 residues. Germline trimming cut 7 bases from V and 8 bases from J; bases unmatched to any gene: 2.

The chain couples TRBV7-2 to TRBJ2-5, with 8 bases aligning to TRBD1. Trimming removed 1 base from V and 4 bases from J; junction bases left unmatched: 2. The germline CDR1 and CDR2 sequences are SGHTA and FQGNSA. The CDR3 loop spans 14 amino acids. For the CDR3, the DNA is TGTGCCAGCAGCTTAGGGGGACAGGCAGAGACCCAGTACTTC. Translating it yields CASSLGGQAETQYF.

About this clone: The sample has other DNA sequences that encode this CDR3 too. V gene TRBV7-8 combines with J gene TRBJ2-7, with 11 nucleotides matching TRBD2. Trimming took 5 bases from V and 0 from J; bases not matched to a gene: 3. CDR1 SGHVS and CDR2 FQNEAQ come from the germline V gene. The CDR3 has 15 amino acids. DNA for the CDR3: TGTGCCAGCAGCCTTGGGACTAGCGGCTCCTACGAGCAGTACTTC. This sequence encodes CASSLGTSGSYEQYF.

The chain is built from TRBV30 and TRBJ1-3; perhaps TRBD1 as D (5 bases). CDR1 is GTSNPN and CDR2 is SVGIG in the germline V gene (reference sequence). Deletions cut 5 bases from V and 2 bases from J, with 13 bases between. This CDR3 has 14 residues. The CDR3 DNA sequence: TGTGCCTGGGTCCAGGGCCTCCCTGGAAACACCATATATTTT. Translation: CAWVQGLPGNTIYF. Variable domain in full (rest from reference TRBV30 and TRBJ1-3): SQTIHQWPATLVQPVGSPLSLECTVEGTSNPNLYWYRQAAGRGLQLLFYSVGIGQISSEVPQNLSASRPQDRQFILSSKKLLLSDSGFYLCAWVQGLPGNTIYFGEGSWLTVV.

V gene TRBV7-6 combines with J gene TRBJ2-7; D is uncertain. Germline V gives CDR1 SGHVS, CDR2 FNYEAQ. CDR3 length: 14 amino acids. Trimming took 3 bases from V and 7 from J, leaving 16 bases between them. The CDR3 DNA is TGTGCCAGCAGCTTTCCTGTTAAAGCTTATGAGCAGTACTTC. Translation gives CASSFPVKAYEQYF. The full variable domain, completed using reference TRBV7-6 and TRBJ2-7, is GAGVSQSPRYKVTKRGQDVALRCDPISGHVSLYWYRQALGQGPEFLTYFNYEAQQDKSGLPNDRFSAERPEGSISTLTIQRTEQRDSAMYRCASSFPVKAYEQYFGPGTRLTVT.

In this sample, this clone turned up once. This chain uses TRBV27 with TRBJ1-5, with a weak D call TRBD1 (6 bases). V lost 3 bases, J lost 3 bases, and 9 bases lay in between. The CDR3 contains 14 residues. Looked up from germline, CDR1 is MNHEY and CDR2 is SMNVEV (reference sequence). CDR3 bases: TGTGCCAGCAGTTTGCGACAGGACAATCAGCCCCAGCATTTT. Translated, it gives CASSLRQDNQPQHF.

V gene TRBV5-8 combines with J gene TRBJ2-3; possibly TRBD2 for D (7 bases). V gave up 3 bases and J gave up 7 bases, with 18 bases separating them. CDR1 is SGHTS, CDR2 YDEGEE, per germline. CDR3 length equals 15 residues. CDR3: CASSSGAGEVNTQYF. Here the CDR3 DNA reads TGTGCCAGCAGCTCGGGGGCGGGAGAGGTCAATACGCAGTATTTT.

V gene TRBV30 combines with J gene TRBJ2-7; 10 bases map to TRBD2. Germline V CDR1 and CDR2: GTSNPN, SVGIG (reference sequence). The CDR3 runs 13 residues. The V gene end was trimmed by 4 bases and the J gene end by 7 bases; junction bases not matched to a gene: 7. The CDR3 region has the DNA TGTGCCTGGAAACCTAAGCGGGGGGGGGAGCAGTACTTC. Translation: CAWKPKRGGEQYF. The whole variable domain, filled in from reference TRBV30 and TRBJ2-7, reads SQTIHQWPATLVQPVGSPLSLECTVEGTSNPNLYWYRQAAGRGLQLLFYSVGIGQISSEVPQNLSASRPQDRQFILSSKKLLLSDSGFYLCAWKPKRGGEQYFGPGTRLTVT.

The gene calls are TRBV5-1 and TRBJ2-3; the match to TRBD1 covers 11 bases. V lost 4 bases to trimming and J lost 5 bases; unmatched junction nucleotides: 3. The CDR3 spans 14 residues. The germline gives CDR1 SGHRS, CDR2 YFSETQ. The CDR3 is CASSQDRGRDTQYF. CDR3 bases: TGCGCCAGCAGCCAGGACAGGGGGCGAGATACGCAGTATTTT.

The genes are TRBV29-1 and TRBJ2-1; weak D call: TRBD2 (6 bases). This CDR3 contains 16 residues. Between the trimmed V and J ends, which lost 4 bases and 0 bases, there was a span of 16 bases. Germline V lookup: CDR1 SQVTM, CDR2 ANQGSEA. CDR3: CSVVGGSNSSYNEQFF. DNA of the CDR3: TGCAGCGTTGTGGGAGGCTCTAACAGCTCCTACAATGAGCAGTTCTTC.

This chain joins TRBV18 and TRBJ2-2; 7 nucleotides align to TRBD1. V trimming: 3 bases; J trimming: 0 bases; junction bases outside the gene matches: 7. This CDR3 contains 17 residues. Germline CDR1 reads KGHSH; CDR2 reads LQKENI. The CDR3 sequence: CASSPLQGPANTGELFF. The CDR3 region has the DNA TGTGCCAGCTCACCTCTACAGGGGCCTGCGAACACCGGGGAGCTGTTTTTT.

This clone was seen a single time. V and J are TRBV6-1 and TRBJ2-2; D possibly corresponds to TRBD2 (6 bases). CDR1 is MNHNS and CDR2 is SASEGT in the germline V gene. The germline V and J ends were trimmed by 1 base and 0 bases, with 21 bases remaining between them. The CDR3 totals 20 residues. DNA for the CDR3: TGTGCCAGCAGTGAAGGGACCGGGACTTCCAAGGGGCCGAACACCGGGGAGCTGTTTTTT. It specifies CASSEGTGTSKGPNTGELFF.

V is TRBV10-2 and J is TRBJ1-2; D is possibly TRBD1 (5 bases). The CDR3 has 17 amino acids. Per the germline V gene, CDR1 is WSHSY and CDR2 is SAAADI. V dropped 0 bases and J dropped 4 bases, with 18 bases sitting between them. The CDR3 region is CASSESSWGRVGYGYTF. The CDR3 region has the DNA TGCGCCAGCAGTGAGTCGAGCTGGGGCAGGGTTGGCTATGGCTACACCTTC.

The chain couples TRBV5-4 to TRBJ2-7; D is unclear. The germline CDR1 and CDR2 sequences are SGHNT and YYREEE (reference sequence). The germline V and J ends were trimmed by 0 bases and 6 bases, with 16 bases remaining between them. The CDR3 is 15 residues long. The CDR3 nucleotides read TGTGCCAGCAGCTTGGCCCACAGCCCGAGTGGCGAGCAGTACTTC. Protein sequence: CASSLAHSPSGEQYF.